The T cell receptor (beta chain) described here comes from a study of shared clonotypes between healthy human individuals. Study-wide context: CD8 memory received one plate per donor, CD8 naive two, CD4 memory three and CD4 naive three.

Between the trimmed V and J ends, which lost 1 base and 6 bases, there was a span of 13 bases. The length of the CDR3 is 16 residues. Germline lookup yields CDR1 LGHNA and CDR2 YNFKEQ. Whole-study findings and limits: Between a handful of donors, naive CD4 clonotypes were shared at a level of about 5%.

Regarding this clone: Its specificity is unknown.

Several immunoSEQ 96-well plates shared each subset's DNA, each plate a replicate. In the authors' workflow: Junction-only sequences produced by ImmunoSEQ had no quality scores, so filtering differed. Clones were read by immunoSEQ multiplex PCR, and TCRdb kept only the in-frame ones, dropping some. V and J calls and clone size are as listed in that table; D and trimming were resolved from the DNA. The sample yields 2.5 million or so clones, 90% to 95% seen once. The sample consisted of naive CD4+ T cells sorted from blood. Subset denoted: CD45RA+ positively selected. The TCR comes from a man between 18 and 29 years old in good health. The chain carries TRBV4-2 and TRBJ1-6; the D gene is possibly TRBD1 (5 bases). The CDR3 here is CASSQARGRANSPLHF. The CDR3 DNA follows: TGTGCCAGCAGCCAAGCGAGGGGAAGGGCTAATTCACCCCTCCACTTT.